This T cell receptor beta chain derives from a study of T cells after yellow fever vaccination. The CDR3 totals 16 residues. Deletions cut 4 bases from V and 4 bases from J, with 20 bases between. Per germline, CDR1 KGHSH and CDR2 LQKENI. Template switching with 5'RACE generated the TCR cDNA and added a universal primer site and UMIs. One entry per CDR3 protein results from TCRdb running MiXCR on the 5' RACE reads. Found here are hundreds of thousands of distinct CDR3 sequences, less than 15% of them singletons; the top ten hold over 12%. This clonotype was seen more than once but under ten times. This receptor was identified in a man aged 30-40 years who received the YFV17D yellow fever vaccine. The chain employs TRBV18 and TRBJ2-7; D may be TRBD1 or TRBD2 (5 bases each). Here the sequenced sample was PBMCs, taken on the day of the yellow fever booster vaccination. In DNA form, the CDR3 reads TGTGCCAGCTCACAGTTCCTGGGACGGAGGTTTTACGAGCAGTACTTC. It codes for CASSQFLGRRFYEQYF.